This TCR beta chain was documented in a study of T cells after yellow fever vaccination. Study-wide results and limits: The appearance of a small share of clonotypes in both CD4 and CD8 compartments was observed. One caveat is that FACS-sorted repertoires could contain abundant clonotypes contaminating from the bulk population. Once the booster was given, most primary-vaccination clones reappeared, at 95% to 97% for CD4 and approximately 88% for CD8.

5'RACE template switching added a universal primer site and UMIs to TCR cDNA. TCRdb re-called the 5' RACE reads with MiXCR, one entry per CDR3 protein. The data contain 300,000 to 400,000 distinct CDR3 sequences, around a tenth of them singletons. In germline, CDR1 is MNHEY, CDR2 SVGAGI. CDR3 length: 14 residues. Trimming left V 4 bases short and J 7 bases short, with 14 bases between. Points on this clonotype: Its antigen is currently unknown.

This sequence joins TRBV6-5 and TRBJ2-1; D call uncertain. The source was CD4+ T cells sorted from PBMCs, collected 45 days after the yellow fever booster vaccination. The clonotype comes from a man aged 18 to 29 who received the YFV17D yellow fever vaccine. CDR3 DNA: TGTGCCAGCAGTTCGGTCCTGCAAGTGAATGAGCAGTTCTTC. Translated, it gives CASSSVLQVNEQFF.